The clone carrying this T cell receptor beta chain was observed a handful of times. The data belong to a study of early T cells in non-severe SARS-CoV-2 infection. V was shortened by 4 bases and J by 3 bases, with 10 bases between the two germline ends. Germline V gene data show CDR1 as MGHDK and CDR2 as SYGVNS. The CDR3 has 14 residues. TCRdb reprocessed the 5' RACE reads via MiXCR and lists one record per CDR3 protein. Of about 30,000 distinct CDR3 sequences listed, about 5.7% are singletons. Sequencing used whole blood. This TCR came from an adult who was a healthcare worker with PCR-confirmed SARS-CoV-2 infection or an uninfected control (not recorded which). This chain uses TRBV25-1 with TRBJ2-1; perhaps TRBD1 as D (6 bases). Here the CDR3 reads CASSAQGNYNEQFF. CDR3 in DNA: TGTGCCAGCAGTGCCCAGGGGAACTACAATGAGCAGTTCTTC.